The rows below give T cell receptor beta chains drawn from one sample of a study of response to subunit inactivated influenza vaccine. A single record per CDR3 protein comes from TCRdb applying MiXCR to the RT-PCR reads. The data contain hundreds of thousands of distinct CDR3 sequences, about 15% of them singletons. The sequencing here drew on PBMCs from blood, taken roughly 13 days after vaccination. The receptors were sampled from a man aged 45-65 years who received an inactivated influenza vaccine. Both conserved end residues are part of each CDR3. Fields, in order: clone size, D gene, V gene, J gene, CDR3 protein, CDR3 DNA. The D gene is left open where the match is weak. Rows give clone size only sometimes, using once, few, many, or a class for an expanded clone.

abundance: .; d_gene: .; v_gene: TRBV5-1; j_gene: TRBJ1-1; CDR3aa: CASSLSIVADTEAFF; CDR3nt: TGCGCCAGCAGCTTATCGATAGTGGCGGACACTGAAGCTTTCTTT
abundance: few; d_gene: .; v_gene: TRBV5-1; j_gene: TRBJ2-7; CDR3aa: CASSLGPFYEQYF; CDR3nt: TGCGCCAGCAGCTTAGGTCCGTTCTACGAGCAGTACTTC
abundance: few; d_gene: .; v_gene: TRBV6-2/TRBV6-3; j_gene: TRBJ2-7; CDR3aa: CASSYSGGSHEQYF; CDR3nt: TGTGCCAGCAGTTACTCGGGGGGATCCCACGAGCAGTACTTC
abundance: .; d_gene: .; v_gene: TRBV27; j_gene: TRBJ2-2; CDR3aa: CASSLSFPLNTGELFF; CDR3nt: TGTGCCAGCAGTTTATCGTTCCCCCTGAACACCGGGGAGCTGTTTTTT
abundance: .; d_gene: TRBD2; v_gene: TRBV4-1; j_gene: TRBJ2-7; CDR3aa: CASSQRAGGLYEQYF; CDR3nt: TGCGCCAGCAGCCAGCGAGCGGGGGGCCTTTACGAGCAGTACTTC
abundance: many; d_gene: .; v_gene: TRBV29-1; j_gene: TRBJ2-5; CDR3aa: CSVRRGNQETQYF; CDR3nt: TGCAGCGTGAGAAGAGGGAACCAAGAGACCCAGTACTTC
abundance: .; d_gene: .; v_gene: TRBV4-1; j_gene: TRBJ2-7; CDR3aa: CASSQRSLRRQSDEQYF; CDR3nt: TGCGCCAGCAGCCAAAGAAGTCTGAGGAGGCAGTCCGACGAGCAGTACTTC
abundance: few; d_gene: .; v_gene: TRBV29-1; j_gene: TRBJ2-2; CDR3aa: CSVLWPRNTGELFF; CDR3nt: TGCAGCGTTTTATGGCCGAGGAACACCGGGGAGCTGTTTTTT
abundance: .; d_gene: TRBD2; v_gene: TRBV2; j_gene: TRBJ2-1; CDR3aa: CASSVRGGSSYNEQFF; CDR3nt: TGTGCCAGCAGTGTGCGCGGGGGGAGCTCCTACAATGAGCAGTTCTTC
abundance: many; d_gene: TRBD2; v_gene: TRBV9; j_gene: TRBJ2-3; CDR3aa: CASSVDFGTSGVTSTDTQYF; CDR3nt: TGTGCCAGCAGCGTAGATTTCGGGACTAGCGGGGTGACAAGCACAGATACGCAGTATTTT
abundance: .; d_gene: .; v_gene: TRBV10-3; j_gene: TRBJ1-5; CDR3aa: CAISETRVQPQHF; CDR3nt: TGTGCCATCAGTGAGACGAGGGTTCAGCCCCAGCATTTT
abundance: .; d_gene: .; v_gene: TRBV6-5; j_gene: TRBJ1-6; CDR3aa: CASSYGYTDSPLHF; CDR3nt: TGTGCCAGCAGTTACGGGTACACAGATTCACCCCTCCACTTT
abundance: once; d_gene: .; v_gene: TRBV6-2/TRBV6-3; j_gene: TRBJ2-5; CDR3aa: CACAGAHGTQYF; CDR3nt: TGTGCCTGCGCGGGGGCTCACGGGACCCAGTACTTC
abundance: .; d_gene: TRBD1; v_gene: TRBV7-2; j_gene: TRBJ2-5; CDR3aa: CASSSFPWTGQETQYF; CDR3nt: TGTGCCAGCAGCTCATTCCCATGGACAGGCCAAGAGACCCAGTACTTC
abundance: .; d_gene: .; v_gene: TRBV10-3; j_gene: TRBJ2-3; CDR3aa: CAISMDRVGTDTQYF; CDR3nt: TGTGCCATCAGCATGGACCGAGTCGGCACAGATACGCAGTATTTT
abundance: few; d_gene: TRBD1; v_gene: TRBV27; j_gene: TRBJ1-6; CDR3aa: CASGWTGRYNSPLHF; CDR3nt: TGTGCCAGCGGGTGGACAGGGAGGTATAATTCACCCCTCCACTTT
abundance: .; d_gene: .; v_gene: TRBV6-2/TRBV6-3; j_gene: TRBJ2-1; CDR3aa: CASTDPITHNEQFF; CDR3nt: TGTGCCAGCACCGATCCAATAACCCACAATGAGCAGTTCTTC
abundance: few; d_gene: .; v_gene: TRBV5-6; j_gene: TRBJ2-1; CDR3aa: CASSHYRRYNEQFF; CDR3nt: TGTGCCAGCAGTCATTACCGACGCTACAATGAGCAGTTCTTC
abundance: many; d_gene: .; v_gene: TRBV29-1; j_gene: TRBJ2-7; CDR3aa: CSVRGRTSYEQYF; CDR3nt: TGCAGCGTTAGGGGACGGACTTCCTACGAGCAGTACTTC
abundance: few; d_gene: TRBD1; v_gene: TRBV6-2/TRBV6-3; j_gene: TRBJ2-2; CDR3aa: CATPSDRESGELFF; CDR3nt: TGTGCCACCCCCTCGGACAGGGAGTCCGGGGAGCTGTTTTTT
abundance: .; d_gene: TRBD1; v_gene: TRBV5-1; j_gene: TRBJ1-3; CDR3aa: CASSKSGTGTGNTIYF; CDR3nt: TGCGCCAGCAGCAAATCCGGGACAGGGACTGGAAACACCATATATTTT
abundance: .; d_gene: TRBD1; v_gene: TRBV5-8; j_gene: TRBJ2-5; CDR3aa: CASSDRQGARETQYF; CDR3nt: TGTGCCAGCAGCGACAGGCAGGGGGCCCGAGAGACCCAGTACTTC
abundance: .; d_gene: TRBD2; v_gene: TRBV5-4; j_gene: TRBJ2-3; CDR3aa: CASSSGGREDTQYF; CDR3nt: TGTGCCAGCAGCTCGGGAGGACGTGAAGATACGCAGTATTTT
abundance: .; d_gene: .; v_gene: TRBV5-1; j_gene: TRBJ2-3; CDR3aa: CASSLDAGDTQYF; CDR3nt: TGCGCCAGCAGCTTGGATGCGGGGGATACGCAGTATTTT
abundance: few; d_gene: .; v_gene: TRBV28; j_gene: TRBJ2-6; CDR3aa: CASSPGYGANVLTF; CDR3nt: TGTGCCAGCAGCCCAGGGTACGGGGCCAACGTCCTGACTTTC
abundance: few; d_gene: TRBD1; v_gene: TRBV28; j_gene: TRBJ1-6; CDR3aa: CASSPLDRDGSPLHF; CDR3nt: TGTGCCAGCAGCCCCCTAGACAGGGATGGTTCACCCCTCCACTTT
abundance: .; d_gene: TRBD1; v_gene: TRBV30; j_gene: TRBJ2-3; CDR3aa: CAWNRGLPDTQYF; CDR3nt: TGTGCCTGGAATAGGGGGCTCCCAGATACGCAGTATTTT
abundance: many; d_gene: .; v_gene: TRBV12-3/TRBV12-4; j_gene: TRBJ2-2; CDR3aa: CASSTPGHYTGELFF; CDR3nt: TGTGCCAGCAGTACCCCGGGACATTACACCGGGGAGCTGTTTTTT
abundance: few; d_gene: TRBD1; v_gene: TRBV9; j_gene: TRBJ2-5; CDR3aa: CASSVGGQVQETQYF; CDR3nt: TGTGCCAGCAGCGTAGGGGGACAGGTTCAAGAGACCCAGTACTTC
abundance: few; d_gene: TRBD1; v_gene: TRBV12-3/TRBV12-4; j_gene: TRBJ2-5; CDR3aa: CASSLIEGAETQYF; CDR3nt: TGTGCCAGCAGTTTAATTGAGGGGGCGGAGACCCAGTACTTC